This entry features one TCR beta chain sequence. The CDR3 is 14 amino acids. Measured with immunoSEQ multiplex PCR; TCRdb has only the in-frame clones, and not every one. The data hold roughly 37,000 clones, with roughly 83% observed a single time. The data originate from a study of pediatric ulcerative colitis. Sequences were obtained from blood. The sequence came from a girl aged 10 to 17 with moderate ulcerative colitis. This rearrangement joins TRBV21-1 to TRBJ2-7; the D segment call TRBD1 is taken from the table without a DNA check. TRBV21-1 is shown as a pseudogene. The CDR3 region has the DNA TGTGCCCAGAGAACAGGGGACAGGGAAAACGAGCAGTACTTC. Its translation is CAQRTGDRENEQYF.